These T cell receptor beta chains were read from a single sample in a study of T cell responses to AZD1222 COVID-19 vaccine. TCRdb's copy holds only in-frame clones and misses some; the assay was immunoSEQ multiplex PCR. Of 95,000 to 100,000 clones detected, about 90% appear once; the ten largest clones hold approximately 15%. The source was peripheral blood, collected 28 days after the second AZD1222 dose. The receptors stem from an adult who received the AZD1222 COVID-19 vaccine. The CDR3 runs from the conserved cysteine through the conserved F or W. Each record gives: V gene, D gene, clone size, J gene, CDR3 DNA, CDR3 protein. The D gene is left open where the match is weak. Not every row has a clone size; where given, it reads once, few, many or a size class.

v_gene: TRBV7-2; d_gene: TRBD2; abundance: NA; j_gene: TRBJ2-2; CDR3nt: TGTGCCAGCACCTGGACGGGGGGATTTGGGGAGCTGTTTTTT; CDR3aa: CASTWTGGFGELFF
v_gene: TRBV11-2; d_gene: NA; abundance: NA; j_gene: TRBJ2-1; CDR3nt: TGTGCCAGCAGCTTAATGAGGCGGGCTTACAATGAGCAGTTCTTC; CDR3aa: CASSLMRRAYNEQFF
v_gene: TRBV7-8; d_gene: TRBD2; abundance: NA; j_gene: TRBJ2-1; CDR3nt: TGTGCCAGCAGCCCCAAAAGGGGAAAACCGGGACTAGCGGTTCGTCTCAATGAGCAGTTCTTC; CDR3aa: CASSPKRGKPGLAVRLNEQFF
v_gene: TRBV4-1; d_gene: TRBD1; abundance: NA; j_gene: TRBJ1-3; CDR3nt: TGCGCCAGCAGCCCCACAGGGGGCTCTGGAAACACCATATATTTT; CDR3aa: CASSPTGGSGNTIYF
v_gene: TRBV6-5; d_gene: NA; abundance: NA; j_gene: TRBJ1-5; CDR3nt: TGTGCCAGCAGTTACTCGGGCCAGGCCGAGTTTCCCCAGCATTTT; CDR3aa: CASSYSGQAEFPQHF
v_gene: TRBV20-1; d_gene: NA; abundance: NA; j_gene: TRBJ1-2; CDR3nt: TGCAGTGCTACAGAGAACTATGGCTACACCTTC; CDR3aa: CSATENYGYTF
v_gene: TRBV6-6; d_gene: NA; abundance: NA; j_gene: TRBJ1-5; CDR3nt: TGTGCCAGCAGTTCCGGCCGGATCCATAGCAATCAGCCCCAGCATTTT; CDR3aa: CASSSGRIHSNQPQHF
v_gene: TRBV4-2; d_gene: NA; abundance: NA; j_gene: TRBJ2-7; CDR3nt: TGTGCCAGCAGCCAAGATCAGGAACAGCCCTCCTACGAGCAGTACTTC; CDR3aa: CASSQDQEQPSYEQYF
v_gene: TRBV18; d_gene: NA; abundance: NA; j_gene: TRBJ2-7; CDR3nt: TGTGCCAGCTCACCACCGAGGCAGTCCTACGAGCAGTACTTC; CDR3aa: CASSPPRQSYEQYF
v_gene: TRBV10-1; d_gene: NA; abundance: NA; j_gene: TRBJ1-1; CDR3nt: TGCGCCAGCAGTGCCCGGTGGTTTGGGGAGCGCACTGAAGCTTTCTTT; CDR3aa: CASSARWFGERTEAFF
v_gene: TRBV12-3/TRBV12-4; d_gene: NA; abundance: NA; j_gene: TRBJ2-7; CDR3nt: TGTGCCAGCAGTTACGCGTACGAGCAGTACTTC; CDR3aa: CASSYAYEQYF
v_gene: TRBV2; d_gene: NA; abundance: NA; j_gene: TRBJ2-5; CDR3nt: TGTGCCAGCAGTGAAGCGGGGGAGACCCAGTACTTC; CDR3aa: CASSEAGETQYF
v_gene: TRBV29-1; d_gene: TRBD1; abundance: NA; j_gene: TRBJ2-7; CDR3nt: TGCAGCGTTACAGGACAGGGGGCCGAAGAGCAGTACTTC; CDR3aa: CSVTGQGAEEQYF
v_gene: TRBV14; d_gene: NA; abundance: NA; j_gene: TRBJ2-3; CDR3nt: TGTGCCAGCAGCCGAGACTACACAGATACGCAGTATTTT; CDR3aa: CASSRDYTDTQYF
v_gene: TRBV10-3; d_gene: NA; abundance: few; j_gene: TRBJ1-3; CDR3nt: TGTGCAAGTACAGGGAGTGGAAACACCATATATTTT; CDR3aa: CASTGSGNTIYF
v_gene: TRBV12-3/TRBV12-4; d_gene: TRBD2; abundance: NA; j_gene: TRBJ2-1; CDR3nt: TGTGCCAGCAGCGGCACTAGCGCAATAGAGCAGTTCTTC; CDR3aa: CASSGTSAIEQFF
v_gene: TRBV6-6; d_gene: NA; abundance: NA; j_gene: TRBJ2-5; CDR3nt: TGTGCCAGCAGTTATCGGCAGGTTCAAGAGACCCAGTACTTC; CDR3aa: CASSYRQVQETQYF
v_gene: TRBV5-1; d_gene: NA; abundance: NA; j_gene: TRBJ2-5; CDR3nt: TGCGCCAGCAGCTGGGGGCCCAGCGTCCAAGAGACCCAGTACTTC; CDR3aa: CASSWGPSVQETQYF
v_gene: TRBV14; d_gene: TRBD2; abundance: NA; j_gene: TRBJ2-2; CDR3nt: TGTGCCACCAGAGGGACTACCGACACCGGGGAGCTGTTTTTT; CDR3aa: CATRGTTDTGELFF
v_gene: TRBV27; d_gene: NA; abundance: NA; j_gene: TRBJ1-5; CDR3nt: TGTGCCAGCAGTTTATCGGCCCCGAATCAGCCCCAGCATTTT; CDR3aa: CASSLSAPNQPQHF
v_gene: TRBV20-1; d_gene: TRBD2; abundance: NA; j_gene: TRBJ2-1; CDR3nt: TGCAGTGCTAGTACTAGCGGACGCTCCTACAATGAGCAGTTCTTC; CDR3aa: CSASTSGRSYNEQFF
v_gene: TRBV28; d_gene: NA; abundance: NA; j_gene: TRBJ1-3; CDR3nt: TGTGCCAGCAGTTTTGGAAACACCATATATTTT; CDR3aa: CASSFGNTIYF
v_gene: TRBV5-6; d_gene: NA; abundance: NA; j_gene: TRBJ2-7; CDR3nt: TGTGCCAGCAGCTCCTCGGACCGCTACGAGCAGTACTTC; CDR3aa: CASSSSDRYEQYF
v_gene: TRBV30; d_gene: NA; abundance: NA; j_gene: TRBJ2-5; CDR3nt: TGTGCCTGGGGGCATCAATGGGGCGGGAACGGGGAGACCCAGTACTTC; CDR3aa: CAWGHQWGGNGETQYF
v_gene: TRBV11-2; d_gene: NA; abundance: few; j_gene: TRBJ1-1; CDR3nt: TGTGCCAGCAGCTTAGGGGGGAACACTGAAGCTTTCTTT; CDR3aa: CASSLGGNTEAFF
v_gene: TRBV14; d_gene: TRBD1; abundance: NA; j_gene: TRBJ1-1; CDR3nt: TGTGCCAGCAGCCCCATCCGGGACAGGGTAGAAGTAACTGAAGCTTTCTTT; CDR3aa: CASSPIRDRVEVTEAFF
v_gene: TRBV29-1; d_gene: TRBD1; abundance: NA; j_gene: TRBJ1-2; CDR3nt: TGCAGCGTTGATAGACAGGGGACTAACTATGGCTACACCTTC; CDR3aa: CSVDRQGTNYGYTF
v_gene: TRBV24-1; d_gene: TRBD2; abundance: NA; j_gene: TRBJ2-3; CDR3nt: TGTGCCACCAGTGATCCCGACGGGGGGACGCCAGATACGCAGTATTTT; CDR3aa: CATSDPDGGTPDTQYF
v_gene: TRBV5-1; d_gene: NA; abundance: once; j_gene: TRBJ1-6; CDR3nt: TGCGCCAGCAGCTTAGAGGTCACTGGGAATTCACCCCTCCACTTT; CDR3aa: CASSLEVTGNSPLHF
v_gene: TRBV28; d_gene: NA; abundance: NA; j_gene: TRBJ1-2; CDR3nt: TGTGCCAGCAGTTCCGGGGGGGCCTTTAACTATGGCTACACCTTC; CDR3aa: CASSSGGAFNYGYTF
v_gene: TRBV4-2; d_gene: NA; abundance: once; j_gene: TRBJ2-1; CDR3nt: TGTGCCAGCAGCCAAGATCTAAGGACGTCCTACAATGAGCAGTTCTTC; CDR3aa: CASSQDLRTSYNEQFF
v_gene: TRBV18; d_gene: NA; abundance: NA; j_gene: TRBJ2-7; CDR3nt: TGTGCCAGCTCACGCACGCCTAGCGACACCTACGAGCAGTACTTC; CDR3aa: CASSRTPSDTYEQYF
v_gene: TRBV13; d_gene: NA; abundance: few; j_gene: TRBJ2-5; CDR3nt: TGTGCCAGCAGCGACGGACCCCACTTGGAGACCCAGTACTTC; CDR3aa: CASSDGPHLETQYF
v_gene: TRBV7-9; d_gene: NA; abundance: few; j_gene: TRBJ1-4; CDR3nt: TGTGCCAGCAGTCATAACCGGTTCGGAATTGAAAAACTGTTTTTT; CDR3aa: CASSHNRFGIEKLFF
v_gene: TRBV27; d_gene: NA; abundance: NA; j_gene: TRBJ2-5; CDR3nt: TGTGCCAGCAGTCCGGACAGTGACCAAGAGACCCAGTACTTC; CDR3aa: CASSPDSDQETQYF
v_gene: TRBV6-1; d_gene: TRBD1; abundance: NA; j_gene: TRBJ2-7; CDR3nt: TGTGCCAGCAGTGAGGGACAGGACGCTTCCTACGAGCAGTACTTC; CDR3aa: CASSEGQDASYEQYF
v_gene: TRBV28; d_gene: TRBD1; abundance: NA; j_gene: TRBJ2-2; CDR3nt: TGTGCCAGCTTCAGGGGGCAGAACACCGGGGAGCTGTTTTTT; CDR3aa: CASFRGQNTGELFF
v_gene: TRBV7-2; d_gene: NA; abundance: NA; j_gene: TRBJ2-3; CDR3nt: TGTGCCAGCAGCTTAGGTCCCGCCGGGAGTGCAGATACGCAGTATTTT; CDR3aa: CASSLGPAGSADTQYF